This T cell receptor (beta chain) was observed in a study of T cells in Graves' hyperthyroidism and ophthalmopathy. Using RNA transcripts as the source, TCR beta CDR3 regions were amplified. The primer set for the first-round RT-PCR of the TCR CDR3 was HTBI. TCRdb independently ran MiXCR on the multiplex PCR reads; one entry per CDR3 protein. The sample consists of around 350,000 distinct CDR3 sequences, about a sixth of them appearing once. The CDR3 spans 16 residues. Germline values: CDR1 DFQATT, CDR2 SNEGSKA (reference sequence). With 0 bases clipped from V and 10 bases from J, the junction kept 13 bases outside the gene matches. Ten or more counts support this clonotype. Exclusion of a patient resulted from uncontrolled infection, other autoimmune disease, pregnancy or lactation. Blood from later-ophthalmopathy patients was taken at first hyperthyroidism diagnosis.

The chain couples TRBV20-1 to TRBJ2-5, with 11 bases that match TRBD2. The sequencing input was blood. The sequence came from a woman aged 25 to 39 with Graves' hyperthyroidism that later progressed to Graves' ophthalmopathy. CDR3 in amino acids: CSARDHRASGGRLQYF. The CDR3 bases are TGCAGTGCTAGAGATCATAGGGCTAGCGGGGGGAGACTCCAGTACTTC.